One sample yielded the 21 T cell receptor beta chains listed below, sequenced in a study of blood T cell repertoires in COVID-19. Measured with immunoSEQ multiplex PCR; TCRdb has only the in-frame clones, and not every one. Of around 140,000 clones in the sample, under 90% were seen once. Sequenced material: peripheral blood. These receptors were collected from a woman aged 55 to 70 with active or convalescent COVID-19.

The J gene is TRBJ2-7, the V gene TRBV7-9, with 7 nucleotides matching TRBD1. The junction had 5 bases not matched to a gene; V was cut back by 1 base and J by 2 bases. From germline, CDR1 is SEHNR and CDR2 FQNEAQ (reference sequence). The CDR3 is made up of 15 amino acids. CDR3 residues: CASSLGGGKTYEQYV. The CDR3 nucleotides read TGTGCCAGCAGCTTAGGAGGGGGCAAAACCTACGAGCAGTACGTC.

Here the CDR3 DNA reads TGTGCCAGTAGTATGATGGGGGCTAGCAATCAGCCCCAGCATTTT. Protein sequence: CASSMMGASNQPQHF. V and J are TRBV19 and TRBJ1-5, with D perhaps matching TRBD1 (6 bases). Germline assignment: CDR1 LNHDA and CDR2 SQIVND (reference sequence). The CDR3 length is 15 residues. V lost 3 bases, J lost 0 bases, and 9 bases lay in between.

The chain employs TRBV5-4 and TRBJ1-1; no reliable D call. The CDR3 contains 15 residues. Germline-derived CDR1 and CDR2 are SGHNT and YYREEE (reference sequence). V was pared by 1 base and J by 1 base, with 11 bases between. Here the CDR3 reads CASSLSSTKNTEAFF. The CDR3 DNA follows: TGTGCCAGCAGCTTGTCCTCGACAAAGAACACTGAAGCTTTCTTT. Complete variable domain (other parts from reference TRBV5-4 and TRBJ1-1): ETGVTQSPTHLIKTRGQQVTLRCSSQSGHNTVSWYQQALGQGPQFIFQYYREEENGRGNFPPRFSGLQFPNYSSELNVNALELDDSALYLCASSLSSTKNTEAFFGQGTRLTVV.

This chain uses TRBV19 with TRBJ1-1, with D perhaps matching TRBD1 (5 bases). Trimming removed 9 bases from V and 1 base from J, with 15 bases in between. Germline values: CDR1 LNHDA, CDR2 SQIVND (reference sequence). The CDR3 sequence is 14 residues long. The CDR3 spells CASQMGQGNTEAFF. CDR3 nucleotides: TGTGCCAGCCAAATGGGGCAGGGGAACACTGAAGCTTTCTTT.

The sample holds a few counts of this clone. This chain joins TRBV27 and TRBJ2-2; TRBD2 matches 7 bases. The germline CDR1 and CDR2 sequences are MNHEY and SMNVEV (reference sequence). The length of the CDR3 is 12 residues. The ends lost 5 bases at V and 7 bases at J; junction bases unmatched: 1. CDR3 sequence: CASSLADGELFF. The CDR3 DNA follows: TGTGCCAGCAGTCTAGCGGACGGGGAGCTGTTTTTT.

The J gene is TRBJ1-1, the V gene TRBV7-3; 7 bases align to TRBD1. After removal of 5 bases from V and 1 base from J, the junction contained 4 bases not matched to a gene. The CDR3 consists of 14 residues. Per germline, CDR1 SGHTA and CDR2 FQGTGA. The CDR3 DNA sequence: TGTGCCAGCAGCGAAGCAGGGGGGAACACTGAAGCTTTCTTT. It specifies CASSEAGGNTEAFF.

V is TRBV19 and J is TRBJ1-3, with TRBD1 identical over 9 bases. The germline CDR1 and CDR2 sequences are LNHDA and SQIVND (reference sequence). Trimming took 5 bases from V and 0 from J; bases not matched to a gene: 5. This CDR3 is built from 16 residues. The CDR3 reads CASSGQGTPSGNTIYF. The CDR3 DNA reads TGTGCCAGTAGTGGACAGGGGACCCCCTCTGGAAACACCATATATTTT.

The table lists this clone with a few counts. The chain links TRBV27 to TRBJ1-1, with 8 bases identical to TRBD1. J lost 1 base, V lost 8 bases, and 15 bases had no gene match. The CDR3 covers 17 residues. Germline V gene sequence: CDR1 MNHEY, CDR2 SMNVEV (reference sequence). The CDR3 coding sequence is TGTGCCAGCGGATATAAACGCGGTGGGACAGGGAACACTGAAGCTTTCTTT. Protein sequence: CASGYKRGGTGNTEAFF.

This sequence joins TRBV4-3 and TRBJ1-5, with D hard to call. The CDR3 has 14 residues. With 1 base removed from V and 7 bases from J, the gap between germline ends came to 11 bases. CDR1 and CDR2 from the germline V gene are LGHNA and YSLEER. The CDR3 protein is CASSQATGEQPQHF. The CDR3 region has the DNA TGCGCCAGCAGCCAAGCCACGGGAGAGCAGCCCCAGCATTTT.

The CDR3 sequence is CASSLTRETQYF. The DNA for the CDR3 is TGTGCCAGCAGCTTGACTCGGGAGACCCAGTACTTC. The chain couples TRBV5-6 to TRBJ2-5; D unclear. Germline V gene data show CDR1 as SGHDT and CDR2 as YYEEEE. With 1 base removed from V and 5 bases from J, the gap between germline ends came to 6 bases. The CDR3 contains 12 residues.

This clone was recorded a few times. V gene TRBV7-2 combines with J gene TRBJ2-1; 7 nucleotides line up with TRBD1. CDR3 length equals 17 residues. Germline V CDR1 and CDR2: SGHTA, FQGNSA. V lost 4 bases to trimming and J lost 7 bases; unmatched junction nucleotides: 16. DNA of the CDR3: TGTGCCAGCAGCTCATACCCCCGACAGGGTTTTCGTAATGAGCAGTTCTTC. Protein product: CASSSYPRQGFRNEQFF.

The chain employs TRBV11-2 and TRBJ1-5; perhaps TRBD1 as D (6 bases). The CDR3 is made up of 14 amino acids. Per germline, CDR1 SGHAT and CDR2 FQNNGV. V gave up 4 bases and J gave up 4 bases, with 11 bases separating them. This chain's CDR3 is CASSSKQGNQPQHF. The CDR3 bases are TGTGCCAGCAGCTCGAAACAGGGTAATCAGCCCCAGCATTTT.

The chain employs TRBV7-2 and TRBJ1-6, with D possibly matching TRBD1 (6 bases). Germline loops: CDR1 SGHTA, CDR2 FQGNSA. The CDR3 is 15 amino acids. Trimming pared 5 bases from V and 3 bases from J, leaving 11 bases between. The CDR3 coding sequence is TGTGCCAGCAGCCCGGCCAGGGGCTATAATTCACCCCTCCACTTT. Its protein is CASSPARGYNSPLHF. The full variable domain, in which reference TRBV7-2 and TRBJ1-6 provide the parts outside the CDR3, is GAGVSQSPSNKVTEKGKDVELRCDPISGHTALYWYRQSLGQGLEFLIYFQGNSAPDKSGLPSDRFSAERTGGSVSTLTIQRTQQEDSAVYLCASSPARGYNSPLHFGNGTRLTVT.

The chain carries TRBV21-1 and TRBJ1-5. TRBV21-1 is annotated as a pseudogene. This CDR3 contains 16 residues. The CDR3 loop is CASSNPAGFGNQPQHF. The CDR3 nucleotides are TGTGCCAGCAGCAATCCGGCCGGGTTTGGGAATCAGCCCCAGCATTTT.

The chain employs TRBV7-2 and TRBJ2-7, with 9 bases lining up with TRBD1. Germline V CDR1 and CDR2: SGHTA, FQGNSA. V shed 5 bases and J 2 bases; nucleotides not matched to a gene: 4. This CDR3 comprises 14 residues. For the CDR3, the DNA is TGTGCCAGCAGCGCGAGACAGGGGGCCTACGAGCAGTACTTC. This encodes CASSARQGAYEQYF. Filled out from reference TRBV7-2 and TRBJ2-7, the complete variable domain reads GAGVSQSPSNKVTEKGKDVELRCDPISGHTALYWYRQSLGQGLEFLIYFQGNSAPDKSGLPSDRFSAERTGGSVSTLTIQRTQQEDSAVYLCASSARQGAYEQYFGPGTRLTVT.

This chain joins TRBV23-1 and TRBJ2-7; D gene unclear. TRBV23-1 is marked as an open reading frame, function uncertain. The V and J ends lost 3 bases and 2 bases respectively, with 8 bases between them. The CDR3 runs to 13 residues. CDR3 coding DNA: TGCGCCAGCAGTCACGACACAGCCTACGAGCAGTACGTC. Protein sequence: CASSHDTAYEQYV.

CDR3: CASSRPAGETQYF. CDR3 DNA: TGTGCCAGCAGCCGCCCGGCAGGAGAGACCCAGTACTTC. The V call is TRBV6-2 or TRBV6-3, the J call TRBJ2-5; D unclear. The CDR3 loop spans 13 amino acids. Germline V gene data show CDR1 as MNHEY and CDR2 as SVGEGT. V gave up 6 bases and J gave up 4 bases, with 12 bases separating them.

The genes are TRBV7-2 and TRBJ2-7, with 9 bases identical to TRBD1. Per the germline V gene, CDR1 is SGHTA and CDR2 is FQGNSA. The trim removed 5 bases at V and 3 bases at J, leaving 2 bases unmatched. This CDR3 is 13 amino acids long. CDR3 coding DNA: TGTGCCAGCAGCCGGACAGGGGACTACGAGCAGTACTTC. This gives the protein CASSRTGDYEQYF.

The V gene is TRBV7-9, the J gene TRBJ2-4, with D perhaps TRBD1 (6 bases). Trimming took off 5 bases at V and 1 base at J, with 18 bases between the two ends. The CDR3 consists of 17 residues. CDR1 and CDR2 (germline): SEHNR, FQNEAQ (reference sequence). CDR3 region: CASSQGSGVRAKNIQYF. CDR3 in DNA: TGTGCCAGCAGCCAGGGGTCAGGGGTTCGGGCCAAAAACATTCAGTACTTC.

This clone was seen a few times. The chain recombines TRBV2 with TRBJ2-1; perhaps TRBD2 as D (7 bases). The CDR3 is 15 amino acids. V gave up 3 bases and J gave up 8 bases, with 17 bases separating them. Germline loops: CDR1 SNHLY, CDR2 FYNNEI. In DNA, the CDR3 is TGTGCCAGCAGTGATGCAAGGGGGGGACGCGATGAGCAGTTCTTC. It specifies CASSDARGGRDEQFF.

The V gene is TRBV11-2, the J gene TRBJ2-7; unclear D gene. This CDR3 region has 14 residues. Germline V CDR1 and CDR2: SGHAT, FQNNGV. Trimming removed 5 bases from V and 3 bases from J, with 14 bases in between. The CDR3 spells CASSRIPASYEQYF. In DNA, the CDR3 is TGTGCCAGCAGCCGAATTCCGGCTAGCTACGAGCAGTACTTC.